The T cell receptor beta chain described here comes from a study of blood T cell repertoires in COVID-19. Data came from immunoSEQ multiplex PCR; TCRdb stores just in-frame clones and leaves some out. Of some 200,000 clones listed, about 87% are singletons. CDR1 is PRHDT, CDR2 FYEKMQ, per germline (reference sequence). The length of the CDR3 is 13 residues. With V trimmed by 5 bases and J by 6 bases, 4 bases remained unmatched. The chain combines TRBV13 with TRBJ1-5, with 7 positions matching TRBD1. The sequencing sample was made of peripheral blood. The TCR comes from a man in his 70s with acute or convalescent COVID-19. The CDR3 spells CASSVQGSQPQHF. The CDR3 DNA is TGTGCCAGCAGCGTACAGGGGTCTCAGCCCCAGCATTTT.